The 12 T cell receptor beta chains listed next were all sequenced from one sample in a study of blood T cell repertoires in COVID-19. Generated by immunoSEQ multiplex PCR, the TCRdb table keeps only in-frame clones and is missing some. The repertoire holds around 160,000 clones, with 80% to 90% as singletons. Sequencing was carried out using peripheral blood. The receptors come from a human donor in a cohort sampled during active COVID-19.

V usage is TRBV18 and J usage is TRBJ1-1, with D maybe TRBD1 (5 bases). CDR1 KGHSH and CDR2 LQKENI come from the germline V gene. Trimming took off 6 bases at V and 0 bases at J, with 17 bases between the two ends. This CDR3 is 16 amino acids long. The chain's CDR3 is CASSLRGAGVNTEAFF. The CDR3, as DNA: TGTGCCAGCTCCCTACGAGGGGCGGGGGTGAACACTGAAGCTTTCTTT.

V is TRBV7-8 and J is TRBJ1-5; D unresolved. Looked up from germline, CDR1 is SGHVS and CDR2 is FQNEAQ. The V gene lost 2 bases and the J gene lost 3 bases, with 14 bases spanning the gap. The CDR3 is made up of 16 amino acids. The CDR3 sequence is CASSLLGSGYNQPQHF. The CDR3, as DNA: TGTGCCAGCAGCTTACTCGGCAGCGGATACAATCAGCCCCAGCATTTT.

Only one count was recorded for this clone. The rearrangement links TRBV3-1 (or the pseudogene TRBV3-2) to TRBJ1-1; 9 positions agree with TRBD1. This CDR3 region has 16 residues. Germline V gives CDR1 LGHDT, CDR2 YNNKEL (reference sequence). V shed 2 bases, J shed 1 base, and the junction held 5 bases outside the gene matches. The DNA of the CDR3 is TGTGCCAGCAGCCAAATAACAGGGGGCCCGAACACTGAAGCTTTCTTT. It codes for CASSQITGGPNTEAFF.

The chain has TRBV2 and TRBJ2-2, with TRBD1 matching 7 bases. Trimming cost V 6 bases and J 6 bases; bases outside gene matches: 4. CDR3 length equals 13 residues. CDR1 is SNHLY and CDR2 is FYNNEI in the germline V gene. The CDR3 spells CASRKQGPGELFF. In DNA form, the CDR3 reads TGTGCCAGCAGAAAACAGGGGCCCGGGGAGCTGTTTTTT.

This chain connects TRBV7-9 to TRBJ1-6; weak D call: TRBD1 (6 bases). CDR1 SEHNR and CDR2 FQNEAQ come from the germline V gene (reference sequence). Trimming removed 2 bases from V and 0 bases from J, with 8 bases in between. This CDR3 is built from 16 residues. The CDR3 spells CASSLQGISYNSPLHF. The CDR3 DNA follows: TGTGCCAGCAGCTTACAGGGGATCTCCTATAATTCACCCCTCCACTTT.

This clone was seen only a few times. V gene TRBV10-2 combines with J gene TRBJ1-1; TRBD1 aligns across 8 bases. The CDR3 covers 14 residues. CDR1 WSHSY and CDR2 SAAADI come from the germline V gene. Trimming at V came to 1 base and at J to 5 bases, leaving 3 bases not matched to a gene. The CDR3 here is CASSEFRGRTEAFF. The CDR3 DNA reads as TGCGCCAGCAGTGAGTTCAGGGGGCGGACTGAAGCTTTCTTT.

The genes are TRBV11-3 and TRBJ2-7; D possibly corresponds to TRBD1 (5 bases). V was shortened by 5 bases and J by 7 bases, with 9 bases between the two germline ends. This CDR3 is 11 amino acids long. CDR1 is SGHNT and CDR2 is YENEEA in the germline V gene. The CDR3 loop is CASSRGGEQYF. DNA of the CDR3: TGTGCCAGCAGCAGGGGCGGTGAGCAGTACTTC. The variable domain in full, completed from reference TRBV11-3 and TRBJ2-7, reads EAGVVQSPRYKIIEKKQPVAFWCNPISGHNTLYWYLQNLGQGPELLIRYENEEAVDDSQLPKDRFSAERLKGVDSTLKIQPAELGDSAVYLCASSRGGEQYFGPGTRLTVT.

CDR3 residues: CASSILGPGGGSEKLFF. CDR3 nucleotide sequence: TGTGCCAGTAGTATCCTGGGCCCGGGCGGAGGCAGTGAAAAACTGTTTTTT. The chain recombines TRBV19 with TRBJ1-4; D remains unclear. CDR1 is LNHDA and CDR2 is SQIVND in the germline V gene (reference sequence). V gave up 3 bases and J gave up 7 bases, with 21 bases separating them. The CDR3 loop spans 17 amino acids.

V gene TRBV4-3 combines with J gene TRBJ2-1; TRBD1 matches 7 bases. The CDR3 runs to 13 residues. CDR1 LGHNA and CDR2 YSLEER come from the germline V gene. The J segment lost 10 bases and the V segment lost 1 base, leaving 4 bases of the junction unmatched. The CDR3 region has the DNA TGCGCCAGCAGCCAAGGCCCCAGGGGGGAGCAGTTCTTC. Amino acids: CASSQGPRGEQFF.

The chain carries TRBV4-3 and TRBJ2-1; 9 bases map to TRBD1. Trimming removed 4 bases from V and 2 bases from J; junction bases left unmatched: 3. This CDR3 has 15 residues. Germline values: CDR1 LGHNA, CDR2 YSLEER. The CDR3 is CASSPQGAAYNEQFF. CDR3 DNA: TGCGCCAGCAGCCCACAGGGGGCCGCCTACAATGAGCAGTTCTTC.

The chain has TRBV20-1 and TRBJ1-2; tentative D call: TRBD1 (5 bases). CDR3 size: 13 residues. In germline, CDR1 is DFQATT, CDR2 SNEGSKA (reference sequence). Trimming pared 3 bases from V and 8 bases from J, leaving 16 bases between. The CDR3: CSASTGGDRGYTF. For the CDR3, the DNA is TGCAGTGCTAGTACCGGGGGGGACCGAGGCTACACCTTC.

This chain connects TRBV10-3 to TRBJ1-1, with TRBD1 identical over 7 bases. The CDR3 covers 16 residues. Germline CDR1 reads ENHRY; CDR2 reads SYGVKD. Trimming took 2 bases from V and 3 from J; bases not matched to a gene: 9. The CDR3 DNA reads TGTGCCATCAGTGAGAGAGGGGGCGATGAGTACACTGAAGCTTTCTTT. Translating gives CAISERGGDEYTEAFF.